One and the same sample provided the 2 T cell receptor beta chains below, sequenced in a study of blood T cells in healthy people across ages. A J-beta primer mix and a sample-barcoded 5' primer were used in a second PCR of about 7 to 12 cycles. TCRdb fed the 5' RACE reads into MiXCR, producing one record per CDR3 protein. This repertoire shows 780,000 or so distinct CDR3 sequences, roughly 25% found once; its top ten account for 3% to 4%. In addition, the sample was reused for a study of T cells of mothers and their children.

Sequences were obtained from blood. The origin of the receptors is a boy younger than 18 in good health.

In this sample, this clonotype turned up a few times. The gene calls are TRBV28 and TRBJ2-7; TRBD1 agrees at 8 bases. V lost 2 bases to trimming and J lost 4 bases; unmatched junction nucleotides: 7. Per germline, CDR1 MDHEN and CDR2 SYDVKM. The CDR3 length is 15 residues. The CDR3 spells CASSLTDRVEYEQYF. For the CDR3, the DNA is TGTGCCAGCAGTTTAACGGACAGGGTTGAATACGAGCAGTACTTC.

The chain recombines TRBV9 with TRBJ2-7; TRBD1 aligns across 7 bases. V lost 3 bases, J lost 5 bases, and 5 bases stayed unmatched. The length of the CDR3 is 13 residues. Germline V lookup: CDR1 SGDLS, CDR2 YYNGEE. CDR3: CASSDTTGNEQYF. The CDR3 DNA is TGTGCCAGCAGCGATACGACAGGGAACGAGCAGTACTTC. Combining the CDR3 with reference TRBV9 and TRBJ2-7 gives the whole variable domain DSGVTQTPKHLITATGQRVTLRCSPRSGDLSVYWYQQSLDQGLQFLIQYYNGEERAKGNILERFSAQQFPDLHSELNLSSLELGDSALYFCASSDTTGNEQYFGPGTRLTVT.